The source of this T cell receptor (beta chain) is a study of T-cell memory formation after mild COVID-19. General study points: Second-wave clones reaching peak frequency on day 37 lacked confirmed SARS-CoV-2 specificity. Later expanders leaned toward CD4+, whereas clones contracting from day 15 to 85 were balanced CD4/CD8.

In the case of this clonotype: The antigen remains undetermined.

TCR alpha and TCR beta cDNA libraries carrying sample barcodes and UMIs were produced by 5'RACE using constant-segment primers. TCRdb passed the 5' RACE reads through MiXCR, listing each CDR3 protein once. The sample includes fewer than 350,000 distinct CDR3 sequences, roughly 8.2% of them seen just once. The V segment lost 4 bases and the J segment 1 base; nucleotides outside the gene matches: 5. The CDR3 covers 16 residues. Germline V gives CDR1 SGHTA, CDR2 FQGNSA. The sequencing input was PBMCs or a T cell subset sorted from them (not recorded which). This sequence originates from a man between 18 and 29 years old who had mild COVID-19 (a few samples of this study predate the infection). Cell type and time point are not known. This rearrangement joins TRBV7-2 to TRBJ2-3; the match to TRBD2 covers 10 bases. In DNA form, the CDR3 reads TGTGCCAGCAGCTCCCCTAGCGGGGGAGGCACAGATACGCAGTATTTT. It encodes CASSSPSGGGTDTQYF. The full variable domain, with the rest looked up from reference TRBV7-2 and TRBJ2-3, is GAGVSQSPSNKVTEKGKDVELRCDPISGHTALYWYRQSLGQGLEFLIYFQGNSAPDKSGLPSDRFSAERTGGSVSTLTIQRTQQEDSAVYLCASSSPSGGGTDTQYFGPGTRLTVL.